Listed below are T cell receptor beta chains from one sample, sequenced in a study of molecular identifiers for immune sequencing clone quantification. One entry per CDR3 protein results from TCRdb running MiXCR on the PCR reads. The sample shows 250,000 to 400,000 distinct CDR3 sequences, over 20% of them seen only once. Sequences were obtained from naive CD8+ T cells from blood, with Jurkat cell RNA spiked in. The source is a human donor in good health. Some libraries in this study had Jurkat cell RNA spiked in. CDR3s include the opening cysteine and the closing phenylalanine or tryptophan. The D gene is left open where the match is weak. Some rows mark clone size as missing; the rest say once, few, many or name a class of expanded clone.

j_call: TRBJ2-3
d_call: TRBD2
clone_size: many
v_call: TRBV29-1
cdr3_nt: TGCAGCGTTGAAGATCTTTGGGGGCGGGAGGAGGGCACAGATACGCAGTATTTT
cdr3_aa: CSVEDLWGREEGTDTQYF

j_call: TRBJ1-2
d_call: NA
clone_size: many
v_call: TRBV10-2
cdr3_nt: TGCGCCAGCAGTGACGGTGGACTTAACTATGGCTACACCTTC
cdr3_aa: CASSDGGLNYGYTF

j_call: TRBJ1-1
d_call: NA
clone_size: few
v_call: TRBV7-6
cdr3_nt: TGTGCCGGCAGCTTAGGCAGGGCCGCTGAAGCTTTCTTT
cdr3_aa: CAGSLGRAAEAFF

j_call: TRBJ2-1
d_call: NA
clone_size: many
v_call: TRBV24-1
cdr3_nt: TGTGCCACCAGTGATGGGGGAAGCGGCAATGAGCAGTTCTTC
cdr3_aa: CATSDGGSGNEQFF

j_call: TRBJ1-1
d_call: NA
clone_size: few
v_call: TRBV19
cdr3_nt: TGTGCCAGTAGTATTGGACGCGCCGAAGCTTTCTTT
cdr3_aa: CASSIGRAEAFF

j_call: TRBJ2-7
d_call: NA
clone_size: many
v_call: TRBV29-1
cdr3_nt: TGCAGCGTTGAAGGCACCGGGACAAGAGTCTACGAGCAGTACTTC
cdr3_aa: CSVEGTGTRVYEQYF

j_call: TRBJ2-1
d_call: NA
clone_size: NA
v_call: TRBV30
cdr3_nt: TGTGCCTGGAGTGCCCCGGTTGGCCAAAATGAGCAGTTCTTC
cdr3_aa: CAWSAPVGQNEQFF

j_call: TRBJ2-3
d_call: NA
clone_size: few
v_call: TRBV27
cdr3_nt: TGTGCCAGCACCTCAACGACTGTATCAGGCCCAGATACGCAGTATTTT
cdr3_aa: CASTSTTVSGPDTQYF

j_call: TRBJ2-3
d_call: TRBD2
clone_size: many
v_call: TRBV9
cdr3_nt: TGTGCCAGCAGCGTAGTAGCGGGTCGCCCAGATACGCAGTATTTT
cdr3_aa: CASSVVAGRPDTQYF

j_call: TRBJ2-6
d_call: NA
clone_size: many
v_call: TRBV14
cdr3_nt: TGTGCCAGCAGCCCCAACTCTGGGGCCAACGTCCTGACTTTC
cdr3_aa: CASSPNSGANVLTF

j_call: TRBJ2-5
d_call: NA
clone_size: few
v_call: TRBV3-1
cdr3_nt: TGTGCCAGCAGCCAAGTTTTGGGTCCGACAGTTGAGGGGGAAGAGACCCAGTACTTC
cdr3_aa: CASSQVLGPTVEGEETQYF

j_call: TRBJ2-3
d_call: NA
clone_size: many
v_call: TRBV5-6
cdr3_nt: TGTGCCAGCAGCTCACCCACGGGGGTTGACCCAGATACGCAGTATTTT
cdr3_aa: CASSSPTGVDPDTQYF

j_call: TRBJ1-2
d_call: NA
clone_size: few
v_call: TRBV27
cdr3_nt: TGTGCCAGCAGTTTAGGGTCAGGGGACTATGGCTACACCTTC
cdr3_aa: CASSLGSGDYGYTF

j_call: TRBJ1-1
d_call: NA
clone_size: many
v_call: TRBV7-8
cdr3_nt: TGTGCCAGCAGCTTAGGCGGAGGGTTCGGCACTGAAGCTTTCTTT
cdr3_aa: CASSLGGGFGTEAFF

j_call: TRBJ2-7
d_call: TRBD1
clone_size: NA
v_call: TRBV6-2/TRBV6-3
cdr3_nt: TGTGCCACCGAGATACAGGGGGCTCACGAGCAGTACTTC
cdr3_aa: CATEIQGAHEQYF

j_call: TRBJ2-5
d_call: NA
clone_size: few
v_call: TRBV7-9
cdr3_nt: TGTGCCAGCAGCTTAGCTCGAGGTCAGGTAGAGACCCAGTACTTC
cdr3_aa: CASSLARGQVETQYF

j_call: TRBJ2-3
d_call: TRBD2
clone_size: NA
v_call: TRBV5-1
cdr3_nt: TGCGCCAGCAGCAGGGAGACTAGCGTCGGGGCAGATACGCAGTATTTT
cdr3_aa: CASSRETSVGADTQYF

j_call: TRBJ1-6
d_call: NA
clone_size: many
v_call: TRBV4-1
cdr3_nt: TGCGCCAGCAGCCTCGGTGGCAGTACATATAATTCACCCCTCCACTTT
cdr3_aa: CASSLGGSTYNSPLHF

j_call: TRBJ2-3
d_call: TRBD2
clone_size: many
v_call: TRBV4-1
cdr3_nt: TGCGCCAGCAGCCAAGTTACCGGGACTAGCGGGATAACAGATACGCAGTATTTT
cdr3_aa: CASSQVTGTSGITDTQYF

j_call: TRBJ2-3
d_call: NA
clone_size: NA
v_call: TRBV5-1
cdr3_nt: TGCGCCAGCAGCTCACCGCAGGGGATTCACACAGATACGCAGTATTTT
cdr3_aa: CASSSPQGIHTDTQYF

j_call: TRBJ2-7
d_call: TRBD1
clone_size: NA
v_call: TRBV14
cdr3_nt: TGTGCCAGCAGCCAAGATTTGTCAGGGGGTATCTACGAGCAGTACTTC
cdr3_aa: CASSQDLSGGIYEQYF

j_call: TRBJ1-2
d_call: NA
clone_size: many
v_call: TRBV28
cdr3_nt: TGTGCCAGCAGTTTGTCAAGGGCAGGGTCTGGCTACACCTTC
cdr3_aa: CASSLSRAGSGYTF

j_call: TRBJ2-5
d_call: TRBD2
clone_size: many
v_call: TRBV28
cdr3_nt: TGTGCCAGCAGTTTCGGGGGTACTAGCGCAGAGACCCAGTACTTC
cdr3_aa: CASSFGGTSAETQYF

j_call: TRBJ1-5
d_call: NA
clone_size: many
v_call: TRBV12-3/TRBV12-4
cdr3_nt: TGTGCCAGCAGTTCAGTCCTCTGGAGGTTGGGGGATGTCCATCAGCCCCAGCATTTT
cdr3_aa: CASSSVLWRLGDVHQPQHF

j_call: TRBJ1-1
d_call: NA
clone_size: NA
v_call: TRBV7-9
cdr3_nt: TGTGCCAGCAGCCCCGGGACCATCACTGAAGCTTTCTTT
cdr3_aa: CASSPGTITEAFF

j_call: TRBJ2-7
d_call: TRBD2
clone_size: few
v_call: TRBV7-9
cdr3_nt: TGTGCCAGCAGCACTAGCGGGAGGGTCTACGAGCAGTACTTC
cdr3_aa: CASSTSGRVYEQYF

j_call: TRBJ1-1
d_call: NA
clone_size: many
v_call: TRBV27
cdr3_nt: TGTGCCAGCAGTTTAGGGATTACGGGCGGCACTGAAGCTTTCTTT
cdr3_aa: CASSLGITGGTEAFF

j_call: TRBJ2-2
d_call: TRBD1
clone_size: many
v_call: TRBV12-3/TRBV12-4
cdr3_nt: TGTGCCAGCAGTTCGGGGACAGGGAGCGGGGAGCTGTTTTTT
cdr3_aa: CASSSGTGSGELFF

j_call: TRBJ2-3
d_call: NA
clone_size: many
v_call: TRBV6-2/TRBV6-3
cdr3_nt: TGTGCCAGCAGTTGGGTGAGGCCCGCGCCGGTGGATACGCAGTATTTT
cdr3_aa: CASSWVRPAPVDTQYF

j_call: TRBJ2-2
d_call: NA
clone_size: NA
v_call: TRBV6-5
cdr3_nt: TGTGCCAGCAGTTATAGTTTTACCGGGGAGCTGTTTTTT
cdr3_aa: CASSYSFTGELFF

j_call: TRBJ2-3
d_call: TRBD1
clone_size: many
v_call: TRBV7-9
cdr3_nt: TGTGCCAGCAGCCGAACTGCAGGGGGCAACACAGATACGCAGTATTTT
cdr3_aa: CASSRTAGGNTDTQYF

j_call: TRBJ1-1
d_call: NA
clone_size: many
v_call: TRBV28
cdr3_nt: TGTGCCAGCAGTTTAGGTTCCGGCAGGAGGAACACTGAAGCTTTCTTT
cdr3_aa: CASSLGSGRRNTEAFF

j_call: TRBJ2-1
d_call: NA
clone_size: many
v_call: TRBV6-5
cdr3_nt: TGTGCCAGCAGCACTAGTGGCAATGAGCAGTTCTTC
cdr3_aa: CASSTSGNEQFF

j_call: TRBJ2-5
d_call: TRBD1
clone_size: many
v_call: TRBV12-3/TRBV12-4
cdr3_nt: TGTGCCAGCAGTCGGGACAGGGGCCACCAAGAGACCCAGTACTTC
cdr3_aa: CASSRDRGHQETQYF

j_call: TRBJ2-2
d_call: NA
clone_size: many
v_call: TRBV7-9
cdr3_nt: TGTGCCAGCAGCTCGGCACTCGCCGGGGAGCTGTTTTTT
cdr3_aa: CASSSALAGELFF

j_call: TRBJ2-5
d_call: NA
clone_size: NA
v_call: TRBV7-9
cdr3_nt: TGTGCCAGCAGCCCGGACACGGACTCGTACCAAGAGACCCAGTACTTC
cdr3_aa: CASSPDTDSYQETQYF

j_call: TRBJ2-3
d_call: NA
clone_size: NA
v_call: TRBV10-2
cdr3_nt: TGCGCCAGCAGTGATCCCCGGGAACGGGTCACAGATACGCAGTATTTT
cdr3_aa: CASSDPRERVTDTQYF

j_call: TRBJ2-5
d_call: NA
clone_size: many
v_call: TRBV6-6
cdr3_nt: TGTGCCAGCAGCCTATACAGGTTAGGGGACCAAGAGACCCAGTACTTC
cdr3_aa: CASSLYRLGDQETQYF

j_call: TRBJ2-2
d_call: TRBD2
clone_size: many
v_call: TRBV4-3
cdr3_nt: TGCGCCAGCAGCCAAGATTTGGAGGTTGGGTGGGGGGGGCTGTTTTTT
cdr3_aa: CASSQDLEVGWGGLFF

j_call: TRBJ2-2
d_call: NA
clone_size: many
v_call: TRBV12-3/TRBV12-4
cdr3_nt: TGTGCCAGCAGTCCCCCCGTGGGCGGGGAGCTGTTTTTT
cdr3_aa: CASSPPVGGELFF

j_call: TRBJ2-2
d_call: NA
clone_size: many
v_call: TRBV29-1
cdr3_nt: TGCAGCGTTTTGGGGGCGAACACCGGGGAGCTGTTTTTT
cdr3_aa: CSVLGANTGELFF

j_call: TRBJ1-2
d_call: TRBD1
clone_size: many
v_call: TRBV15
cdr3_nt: TGTGCCACCAGCACCATAGAGGGGGCAGGGAGAAGCTACACCTTC
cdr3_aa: CATSTIEGAGRSYTF

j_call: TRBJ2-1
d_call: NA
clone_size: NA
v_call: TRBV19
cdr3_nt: TGTGCCAGTAGTACGCTAGGTTCCTTTTTCAATGAGCAGTTCTTC
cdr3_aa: CASSTLGSFFNEQFF

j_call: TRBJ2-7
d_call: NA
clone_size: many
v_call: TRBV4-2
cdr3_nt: TGTGCCAGCAGCCAATTCGCCGTCGCCTACGAGCAGTACTTC
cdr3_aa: CASSQFAVAYEQYF

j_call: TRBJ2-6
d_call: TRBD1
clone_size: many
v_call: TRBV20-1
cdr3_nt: TGCAGTGCTAGGGAGACAGGGACTGGGGCCAACGTCCTGACTTTC
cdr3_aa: CSARETGTGANVLTF

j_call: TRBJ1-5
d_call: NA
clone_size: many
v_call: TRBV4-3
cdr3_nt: TGCGCCAGCAGCCAAGATGGGCAGATCAATCAGCCCCAGCATTTT
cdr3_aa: CASSQDGQINQPQHF

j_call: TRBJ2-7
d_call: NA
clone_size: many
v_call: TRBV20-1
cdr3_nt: TGCAGTGCCCCAGGGGAGCTGGACTACGAGCAGTACTTC
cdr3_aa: CSAPGELDYEQYF

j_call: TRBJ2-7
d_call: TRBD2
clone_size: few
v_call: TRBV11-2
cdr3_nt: TGTGCCAGCAGTCAAGTATCCAGGACTAGCGTAATCGGGGCCAGCTCCTACGAGCAGTACTTC
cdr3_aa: CASSQVSRTSVIGASSYEQYF

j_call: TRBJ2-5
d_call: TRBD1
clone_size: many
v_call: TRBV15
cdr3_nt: TGTGCCACCAGCAGAACGGACAGGGTAGAGACCCAGTACTTC
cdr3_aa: CATSRTDRVETQYF

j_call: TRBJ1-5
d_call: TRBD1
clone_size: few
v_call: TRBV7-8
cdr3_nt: TGTGCCAGCAGCTTAGCAAACAGGGGGGATCTGCCCCAGCATTTT
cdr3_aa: CASSLANRGDLPQHF

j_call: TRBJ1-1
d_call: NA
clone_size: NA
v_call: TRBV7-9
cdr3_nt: TGTGCCAGCAGCCAACCCGCGCGGGGGGCTGAGGTGTTCGCTGAAGCTTTCTTT
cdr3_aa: CASSQPARGAEVFAEAFF

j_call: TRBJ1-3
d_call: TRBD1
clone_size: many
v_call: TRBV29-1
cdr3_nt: TGCAGCGTAGGACAGGGCCTCTCTGGAAACACCATATATTTT
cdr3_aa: CSVGQGLSGNTIYF

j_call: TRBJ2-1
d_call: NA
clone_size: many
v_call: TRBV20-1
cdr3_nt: TGCAGTGCTAGAGACTCTGGGAATGAGCAGTTCTTC
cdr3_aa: CSARDSGNEQFF

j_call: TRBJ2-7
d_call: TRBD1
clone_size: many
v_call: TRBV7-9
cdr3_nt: TGTGCCAGCAGCCCAGGTCCGGGACAGACCTACGAGCAGTACTTC
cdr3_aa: CASSPGPGQTYEQYF

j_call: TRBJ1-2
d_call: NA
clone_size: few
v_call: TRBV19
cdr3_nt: TGTGCCAGTAAAATGGATGGCTACACCTTC
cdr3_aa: CASKMDGYTF

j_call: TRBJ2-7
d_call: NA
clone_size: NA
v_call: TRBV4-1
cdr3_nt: TGCGCCAGCAGCCAAGAATCGGCAGGTAACTACGAGCAGTACTTC
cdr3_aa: CASSQESAGNYEQYF

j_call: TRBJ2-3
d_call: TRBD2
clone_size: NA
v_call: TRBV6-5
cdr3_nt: TGTGCCAGCGCCCTAGCGGCTAGCACAGATACGCAGTATTTT
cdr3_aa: CASALAASTDTQYF

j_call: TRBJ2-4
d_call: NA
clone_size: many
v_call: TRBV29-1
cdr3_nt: TGCAGCGTTGAAGAGATGGGCCGGGACATTCAGTACTTC
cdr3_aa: CSVEEMGRDIQYF

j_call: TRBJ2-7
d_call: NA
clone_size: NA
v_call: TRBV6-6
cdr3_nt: TGTGCCAGCAGCCCAGGGTTGGGCAGGGGCGACGAGCAGTACTTC
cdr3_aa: CASSPGLGRGDEQYF

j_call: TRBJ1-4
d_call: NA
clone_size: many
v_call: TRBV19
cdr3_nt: TGTGCCAGTAGTATAATGACAGGACATAATGAAAAACTGTTTTTT
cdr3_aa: CASSIMTGHNEKLFF